The 11 T cell receptor beta chains presented below share a single source sample, sequenced in a study of shared clonotypes between healthy human individuals. Clones were read by immunoSEQ multiplex PCR, and TCRdb kept only the in-frame ones, dropping some. The table records about 1.5 million clones, around 98% of them present only once. The sequenced sample consisted of naive CD4+ T cells sorted from blood. Subset: CD45RA+ positively selected. The receptors here all came from a man in his thirties or forties in good health.

The chain employs TRBV10-3 and TRBJ2-3; D remains unclear. Trimming pared 8 bases from V and 0 bases from J, leaving 18 bases between. The CDR3 covers 16 residues. Germline V gene lookup returns CDR1 ENHRY and CDR2 SYGVKD. This chain's CDR3 is CAISLIGQASTDTQYF. The CDR3 DNA is TGTGCCATCTCACTCATTGGGCAGGCTAGCACAGATACGCAGTATTTT.

The chain couples TRBV7-2 to TRBJ2-4; possibly TRBD1 for D (6 bases). Germline CDR1 is SGHTA and CDR2 is FQGNSA. The CDR3 sequence is 15 residues long. V lost 0 bases to trimming and J lost 3 bases, with 9 bases between them. CDR3 bases: TGTGCCAGCAGCTTAGCACGAGGGGGCAAAAACATTCAGTACTTC. Protein sequence: CASSLARGGKNIQYF.

The CDR3 region is CATINRGGSETQYF. CDR3 bases: TGTGCCACCATAAACAGGGGCGGGTCAGAGACCCAGTACTTC. This chain links TRBV7-9 with TRBJ2-5, with 7 bases identical to TRBD1. V lost 10 bases, J lost 4 bases, and 12 bases stayed unmatched. From germline, CDR1 is SEHNR and CDR2 FQNEAQ (reference sequence). This CDR3 contains 14 residues.

V usage is TRBV27 and J usage is TRBJ2-3, with a weak D call TRBD2 (7 bases). The V end lost 6 bases, the J end lost 3 bases, and 22 bases lay between the germline ends. This CDR3 contains 17 residues. Germline V gene sequence: CDR1 MNHEY, CDR2 SMNVEV (reference sequence). The CDR3: CASRNYRGRAGTDTQYF. CDR3 in DNA: TGTGCCAGCAGAAACTATAGGGGGAGGGCCGGAACAGATACGCAGTATTTT.

CDR3 loop: CASSVGGQGPEQYF. The CDR3 DNA follows: TGTGCCAGCAGCGTAGGGGGACAGGGGCCCGAGCAGTACTTC. The rearrangement uses TRBV9 and TRBJ2-7, with 10 nucleotides matching TRBD1. V shed 0 bases and J 6 bases; nucleotides not matched to a gene: 3. The CDR3 runs to 14 residues. Germline CDR1 reads SGDLS; CDR2 reads YYNGEE.

In its sample, this clone was seen once. The chain joins TRBV29-1 to TRBJ2-5, with 7 bases matching TRBD2. In germline, CDR1 is SQVTM, CDR2 ANQGSEA. The V gene end was trimmed by 3 bases and the J gene end by 10 bases; junction bases not matched to a gene: 14. This CDR3 is 14 amino acids long. Here the CDR3 reads CSVDLAASQKGQYF. CDR3 coding DNA: TGCAGCGTTGATCTAGCGGCTAGCCAAAAGGGCCAGTACTTC.

About this clone itself: Additional DNA sequences in this sample encode the identical CDR3. The V gene is TRBV7-2, the J gene TRBJ1-1; no reliable D call. Per germline, CDR1 SGHTA and CDR2 FQGNSA. Trimming removed 3 bases at V and 11 bases at J, with 13 bases between. The CDR3 length is 12 residues. The CDR3 bases are TGTGCCAGCAGCTTCGGAAGGGTGGAGGCTTTCTTT. It encodes CASSFGRVEAFF.

The rearrangement joins TRBV4-1 to TRBJ2-3, with 10 bases identical to TRBD1. Trimming removed 0 bases from V and 0 bases from J; junction bases left unmatched: 3. CDR1 MGHRA and CDR2 YSYEKL come from the germline V gene. The CDR3 is made up of 17 amino acids. CDR3 region: CASSQDWTGGSTDTQYF. CDR3 DNA sequence: TGCGCCAGCAGCCAAGATTGGACAGGGGGTAGCACAGATACGCAGTATTTT.

This clone was counted once. V is TRBV21-1 and J is TRBJ1-4. TRBV21-1 is described as a pseudogene. There are 17 residues in the CDR3. The CDR3 spells CASRLELATRHNEKLFF. CDR3 bases: TGTGCCAGCAGGCTCGAATTAGCTACAAGGCATAATGAAAAACTGTTTTTT.

V gene TRBV27 combines with J gene TRBJ1-2; D gene uncertain. The germline V gene has CDR1 MNHEY and CDR2 SMNVEV (reference sequence). This CDR3 is built from 15 residues. Trimming pared 2 bases from V and 7 bases from J, leaving 17 bases between. CDR3 amino acids: CASSLGAGPSRGYTF. The CDR3 DNA reads as TGTGCCAGCAGTTTAGGCGCAGGACCAAGTCGTGGCTACACCTTC.

V usage is TRBV7-2 and J usage is TRBJ2-2; perhaps TRBD2 as D (5 bases). Germline V gene data show CDR1 as SGHTA and CDR2 as FQGNSA. V was cut by 2 bases and J by 0 bases, with 13 bases left in between. The CDR3 runs 17 residues. The CDR3: CASSLKGVGTNTGELFF. The CDR3 DNA reads TGTGCCAGCAGCTTAAAGGGAGTGGGAACGAACACCGGGGAGCTGTTTTTT.